A single sample is the source of the 21 T cell receptor beta chains below, sequenced in a study of T cells after yellow fever vaccination. TCRdb re-analysed the 5' RACE reads in MiXCR, keeping a single row per CDR3 protein. The sample lists some 350,000 distinct CDR3 sequences; more than 9% were seen once. The sequencing here drew on PBMCs, taken on the day of the first yellow fever vaccination. The source of these receptors is a man younger than 35 who received the YFV17D yellow fever vaccine.

This clonotype was seen a single time. The genes are TRBV7-2 and TRBJ2-1; 9 positions match TRBD2. This CDR3 comprises 15 residues. Trimming took 2 bases from V and 6 from J; bases not matched to a gene: 5. Germline loops: CDR1 SGHTA, CDR2 FQGNSA. The CDR3 DNA is TGTGCCAGCAGCTTATTCCGCGGGGGGGCCAATGAGCAGTTCTTC. This codes for CASSLFRGGANEQFF.

This clonotype was counted a few times. Its ends do not fully match the called genes, so a read error is possible. The chain recombines TRBV9 with TRBJ2-5; TRBD2 aligns across 8 bases. CDR1 is SGDLS and CDR2 is YYNGEE in the germline V gene. This CDR3 spans 13 amino acids. The CDR3 DNA follows: TGTGCCAGCAGCGCGGGGGGGCCGGAGACCCACTACTTC. Translation gives CASSAGGPETHYF.

This clonotype was observed a few times. This CDR3 is CASSQDPSGAVQETQYF. CDR3 sequence (DNA): TGCGCCAGCAGCCAAGATCCGTCCGGGGCAGTCCAAGAGACCCAGTACTTC. The rearrangement joins TRBV4-3 to TRBJ2-5; TRBD1 or TRBD2 may be the D gene (5 bases each). CDR1 and CDR2 (germline): LGHNA, YSLEER. The CDR3 covers 17 residues. Trimming removed 0 bases at V and 1 base at J, with 15 bases between.

The chain is built from TRBV10-3 and TRBJ1-1, with D possibly matching TRBD1 (5 bases). This CDR3 contains 14 residues. Trimming left V 0 bases short and J 4 bases short, with 9 bases between. Germline V lookup: CDR1 ENHRY, CDR2 SYGVKD. CDR3 residues: CAISESGDFTEAFF. CDR3 nucleotides: TGTGCCATCAGTGAGTCAGGGGACTTCACTGAAGCTTTCTTT.

The chain joins TRBV7-9 to TRBJ2-7, with 10 bases identical to TRBD1. The CDR3 runs 15 residues. V was pared by 1 base and J by 1 base, with 1 base of the junction left unmatched. CDR1 SEHNR and CDR2 FQNEAQ come from the germline V gene (reference sequence). CDR3 region: CASSLGGQGSYEQYF. The CDR3 DNA reads TGTGCCAGCAGCTTAGGGGGACAGGGGTCCTACGAGCAGTACTTC.

The chain couples TRBV6-5 to TRBJ2-5; D is perhaps TRBD1 or TRBD2 (5 bases each). Germline V gene data show CDR1 as MNHEY and CDR2 as SVGAGI. This CDR3 region has 17 residues. The germline V and J ends were trimmed by 5 bases and 3 bases, with 22 bases remaining between them. The CDR3 protein is CASSNTRERGAKETQYF. In DNA, the CDR3 is TGTGCCAGCAGTAATACTCGCGAGCGAGGGGCCAAAGAGACCCAGTACTTC.

This chain connects TRBV28 to TRBJ2-1; possibly TRBD1 or TRBD2 for D (5 bases each). The CDR3 is 16 residues long. V was trimmed by 6 bases and J by 5 bases, leaving 20 bases between them. The germline CDR1 and CDR2 sequences are MDHEN and SYDVKM. The CDR3 region has the DNA TGTGCCAGCAGCACCACCCGGGACCGAAATCACAATGAGCAGTTCTTC. This translates into CASSTTRDRNHNEQFF.

This clonotype occurred a few times. The rearrangement links TRBV29-1 to TRBJ2-5, with a tentative D call TRBD2 (6 bases). The V and J ends lost 4 bases and 7 bases respectively, with 28 bases between them. The V gene's germline CDR1 is SQVTM and CDR2 ANQGSEA. The CDR3 covers 17 residues. CDR3 sequence (DNA): TGCAGCGTTGGACGACTAGTAAGGGATCCCCCCCGGGGGACCCAGTACTTC. Its translation is CSVGRLVRDPPRGTQYF. Together with reference TRBV29-1 and TRBJ2-5, the CDR3 gives the full variable domain: SAVISQKPSRDICQRGTSLTIQCQVDSQVTMMFWYRQQPGQSLTLIATANQGSEATYESGFVIDKFPISRPNLTFSTLTVSNMSPEDSSIYLCSVGRLVRDPPRGTQYFGPGTRLLVL.

J is TRBJ2-2 and V is TRBV7-9; D gene unclear. The CDR3 is 17 amino acids. The germline CDR1 and CDR2 sequences are SEHNR and FQNEAQ (reference sequence). Trimming left V 5 bases short and J 6 bases short, with 22 bases between. The CDR3 DNA is TGTGCCAGCAGCCCATATTCACGCGCCCTGACGTCCGGGGAGCTGTTTTTT. Translating gives CASSPYSRALTSGELFF.

This clonotype has just a few counts. The rearrangement uses TRBV4-2 and TRBJ1-1, with 8 bases lining up with TRBD1. The CDR3 runs 15 residues. Looked up from germline, CDR1 is LGHNA and CDR2 is YNFKEQ. V trimming: 5 bases; J trimming: 0 bases; junction bases outside the gene matches: 5. CDR3 region: CASSARTGLNTEAFF. CDR3 bases: TGTGCCAGCAGCGCCCGGACAGGGCTGAACACTGAAGCTTTCTTT.

The chain has TRBV12-3 or TRBV12-4 and TRBJ2-1, with D possibly TRBD2 on 7 matching bases. V lost 6 bases to trimming and J lost 8 bases, with 11 bases between them. This CDR3 spans 12 amino acids. The DNA of the CDR3 is TGTGCCAGCAGAGGGGGGGGCTATGAGCAGTTCTTC. Translating it yields CASRGGGYEQFF.

The V call is TRBV12-3 or TRBV12-4, the J call TRBJ2-7; either TRBD1 or TRBD2 may supply D (5 bases each). The CDR3 consists of 14 residues. V was trimmed by 1 base and J by 3 bases, leaving 10 bases between them. The CDR3 spells CASSLGGFGYEQYV. The CDR3 region has the DNA TGTGCCAGCAGTTTAGGGGGGTTCGGCTACGAGCAGTACGTC.

The genes are TRBV11-3 and TRBJ2-7, with TRBD2 as a possible D gene (5 bases). CDR1 SGHNT and CDR2 YENEEA come from the germline V gene. The CDR3 length is 15 residues. V lost 1 base and J 2 bases, leaving 12 bases between the germline ends. The CDR3 protein is CASSLGSARTYEQYF. CDR3 coding DNA: TGTGCCAGCAGCTTAGGTAGCGCACGTACCTACGAGCAGTACTTC.

The V call is TRBV14, the J call TRBJ2-1; D ambiguous. Deletions cut 4 bases from V and 5 bases from J, with 9 bases between. Germline V gene sequence: CDR1 SGHDN, CDR2 FVKESK. The CDR3 is made up of 13 amino acids. The CDR3 reads CASSPRADNEQFF. The CDR3 bases are TGTGCCAGCAGCCCCCGGGCCGACAATGAGCAGTTCTTC.

This clonotype was detected ten times or more. The J gene is TRBJ2-1, the V gene TRBV11-2; 11 bases are shared with TRBD2. Germline V gene data show CDR1 as SGHAT and CDR2 as FQNNGV. The CDR3 sequence is 17 residues long. The trim removed 3 bases at V and 7 bases at J, leaving 11 bases unmatched. The CDR3, as DNA: TGTGCCAGCAGCTTTCCTAGCGGGGGGCGACTGGGGAATGAGCAGTTCTTC. Translated, it gives CASSFPSGGRLGNEQFF. Drawing the rest from reference TRBV11-2 and TRBJ2-1, the complete variable domain is EAGVAQSPRYKIIEKRQSVAFWCNPISGHATLYWYQQILGQGPKLLIQFQNNGVVDDSQLPKDRFSAERLKGVDSTLKIQPAKLEDSAVYLCASSFPSGGRLGNEQFFGPGTRLTVL.

This chain links TRBV5-1 with TRBJ2-3; tentatively, D is TRBD1 (5 bases). Looked up from germline, CDR1 is SGHRS and CDR2 is YFSETQ. The CDR3 loop spans 15 amino acids. V was shortened by 5 bases and J by 3 bases, with 16 bases between the two germline ends. CDR3 in amino acids: CASSWQGGTTDTQYF. CDR3 DNA sequence: TGCGCCAGCAGTTGGCAGGGCGGTACGACAGATACGCAGTATTTT.

This clonotype turned up a few times. This chain links TRBV12-3 or TRBV12-4 with TRBJ1-5; D perhaps matches TRBD1 (5 bases). The CDR3 runs to 16 residues. The V end was cut by 0 bases, the J end by 2 bases, with 11 bases between. The CDR3 reads CASSLALRGGNQPQHF. The CDR3 DNA follows: TGTGCCAGCAGTTTAGCGCTAAGGGGCGGCAATCAGCCCCAGCATTTT.

This clonotype was found a few times. J is TRBJ1-1 and V is TRBV14, with unresolved D. Trimming cost V 4 bases and J 3 bases, with 9 bases left between them. Germline values: CDR1 SGHDN, CDR2 FVKESK. The CDR3 covers 13 residues. CDR3 coding DNA: TGTGCCAGCAGCCTAGGACCTTACACTGAAGCTTTCTTT. It encodes CASSLGPYTEAFF.

The chain carries TRBV9 and TRBJ1-2; a weak D match, TRBD1 (6 bases). This CDR3 spans 16 amino acids. The germline gives CDR1 SGDLS, CDR2 YYNGEE. The V end lost 3 bases, the J end lost 6 bases, and 21 bases lay between the germline ends. This CDR3 reads CASSEDSTGSGNGYTF. The CDR3 DNA sequence: TGTGCCAGCAGCGAGGATTCGACAGGATCCGGGAATGGCTACACCTTC.

Concerning this clonotype: A much larger clone lies a single base off, so this may be a read error. This rearrangement joins TRBV5-6 to TRBJ2-3; no reliable D call. This CDR3 region has 14 residues. Per germline, CDR1 SGHDT and CDR2 YYEEEE. The CDR3 is CASSLRGLTETQYF. DNA of the CDR3: TGTGCCAGCAGCTTGCGTGGCCTCACAGAAACGCAGTATTTT. Filled out from reference TRBV5-6 and TRBJ2-3, the complete variable domain reads DAGVTQSPTHLIKTRGQQVTLRCSPKSGHDTVSWYQQALGQGPQFIFQYYEEEERQRGNFPDRFSGHQFPNYSSELNVNALLLGDSALYLCASSLRGLTETQYFGPGTRLTVL.

This clonotype was seen ten or more times. This sequence joins TRBV19 and TRBJ1-5, with D unresolved. Germline loops: CDR1 LNHDA, CDR2 SQIVND (reference sequence). CDR3 length: 15 residues. Deletions cut 3 bases from V and 7 bases from J, with 16 bases between. The CDR3 here is CASSIVPLLLQPQHF. Here the CDR3 DNA reads TGTGCCAGTAGTATTGTCCCCCTTTTATTGCAGCCCCAGCATTTT.